These 14 T cell receptor beta chains originate from one sample sequenced in a study of Ad26.COV2.S vaccination and SARS-CoV-2 variants. Treatment noted: 15 to 20 received Ad26.COV2.S at low or high dose, single or two shots; 5 received placebo; per-sample allocation not given. Sampling was performed 63 days after the first vaccine or placebo injection. Data came from immunoSEQ multiplex PCR; TCRdb stores just in-frame clones and leaves some out. The sample gives around 300,000 clones, about nine tenths of which show up once; 6.4% is in the top ten. The input for sequencing was peripheral blood, taken in a trial of Ad26.COV2.S vaccine versus placebo. The receptors stem from a person aged 18-65 years who received the Ad26.COV2.S COVID-19 vaccine or a placebo.

The J gene is TRBJ2-6, the V gene TRBV3-1 (or the pseudogene TRBV3-2); no clear D. The germline CDR1 and CDR2 sequences are LGHDT and YNNKEL (reference sequence). The CDR3 extends over 14 amino acids. V dropped 4 bases and J dropped 2 bases, with 6 bases sitting between them. The CDR3 DNA reads as TGTGCCAGCAGCCTACCAACTGGGGCCAACGTCCTGACTTTC. It encodes CASSLPTGANVLTF.

This clone was seen just once. This chain uses TRBV2 with TRBJ2-3; 9 nucleotides agree with TRBD2. From germline, CDR1 is SNHLY and CDR2 FYNNEI. The CDR3 contains 16 residues. The J segment lost 2 bases and the V segment lost 7 bases, leaving 10 bases of the junction unmatched. The CDR3 nucleotides read TGTGCCAGCACCGTCGGGCTAGCGGGGCACACAGATACGCAGTATTTT. This sequence encodes CASTVGLAGHTDTQYF. Complete variable domain (other parts from reference TRBV2 and TRBJ2-3): EPEVTQTPSHQVTQMGQEVILRCVPISNHLYFYWYRQILGQKVEFLVSFYNNEISEKSEIFDDQFSVERPDGSNFTLKIRSTKLEDSAMYFCASTVGLAGHTDTQYFGPGTRLTVL.

This clone has a handful of counts. The chain joins TRBV29-1 to TRBJ1-2; D is uncertain. The CDR3 loop spans 11 amino acids. The V end was cut by 3 bases, the J end by 3 bases, with 5 bases between. Germline V gene sequence: CDR1 SQVTM, CDR2 ANQGSEA. This chain's CDR3 is CSVDAYYGYTF. In DNA, the CDR3 is TGCAGCGTTGATGCCTACTATGGCTACACCTTC.

The CDR3 here is CASSSEFTGELFF. The CDR3 DNA follows: TGTGCCAGCAGCTCCGAATTCACCGGGGAGCTGTTTTTT. This chain uses TRBV11-3 with TRBJ2-2; D remains ambiguous. Trimming pared 4 bases from V and 4 bases from J, leaving 7 bases between. Germline V gene data show CDR1 as SGHNT and CDR2 as YENEEA. This CDR3 comprises 13 residues.

J is TRBJ2-1 and V is TRBV5-1; the D gene could be TRBD1 or TRBD2 (7 bases each). V lost 8 bases and J 7 bases, leaving 19 bases between the germline ends. CDR3 size: 14 residues. The germline CDR1 and CDR2 sequences are SGHRS and YFSETQ. CDR3 residues: CASNTGTAGNEQFF. CDR3 bases: TGCGCCAGTAACACCGGGACAGCGGGGAATGAGCAGTTCTTC.

The CDR3 here is CASSQARDDEQFF. For the CDR3, the DNA is TGTGCCAGCAGCCAAGCCCGGGACGATGAGCAGTTCTTC. This chain links TRBV3-1 (or the pseudogene TRBV3-2) with TRBJ2-1, with D perhaps being TRBD1 or TRBD2 (5 bases each). V shed 1 base and J shed 8 bases, with 9 bases lying between them. In germline, CDR1 is LGHDT, CDR2 YNNKEL (reference sequence). CDR3 length: 13 amino acids.

This clone has only one observation. The chain recombines TRBV7-2 with TRBJ1-1; 7 bases align to TRBD1. The CDR3 has 12 residues. Germline V gene lookup returns CDR1 SGHTA and CDR2 FQGNSA. With V trimmed by 5 bases and J by 10 bases, 7 bases remained unmatched. The CDR3 region is CASSPWTGGAFF. Here the CDR3 DNA reads TGTGCCAGCAGCCCTTGGACAGGAGGAGCTTTCTTT.

The chain links TRBV7-2 to TRBJ2-3, with TRBD1 identical over 7 bases. CDR3 length: 15 residues. The V segment lost 5 bases and the J segment 0 bases; nucleotides outside the gene matches: 5. Germline CDR1 SGHTA, CDR2 FQGNSA. The CDR3 sequence: CASSLGTVSTDTQYF. DNA for the CDR3: TGTGCCAGCAGCCTTGGGACAGTTAGCACAGATACGCAGTATTTT.

The rearrangement uses TRBV11-3 and TRBJ2-5; 7 bases map to TRBD2. The J segment lost 5 bases and the V segment lost 4 bases, leaving 7 bases of the junction unmatched. Looked up from germline, CDR1 is SGHNT and CDR2 is YENEEA. The CDR3 is 14 residues long. CDR3 sequence (DNA): TGTGCCAGCAGCTCCCCGGCGGGGGACGAGACCCAGTACTTC. Translated, it gives CASSSPAGDETQYF.

The chain combines TRBV2 with TRBJ1-2, with 7 bases lining up with TRBD1. In germline, CDR1 is SNHLY, CDR2 FYNNEI. With 4 bases clipped from V and 5 bases from J, the junction kept 4 bases outside the gene matches. This CDR3 comprises 13 residues. This CDR3 reads CASSVQGFYGYTF. The CDR3 DNA is TGTGCCAGCAGTGTACAGGGGTTTTATGGCTACACCTTC.

V and J are TRBV5-5 and TRBJ2-1; possibly TRBD1 for D (6 bases). Trimming took off 3 bases at V and 0 bases at J, with 13 bases between the two ends. Germline-derived CDR1 and CDR2 are SGHKS and YYEKEE (reference sequence). CDR3 size: 16 residues. The CDR3 loop is CASSYQGLSSYNEQFF. In nucleotides, the CDR3 is TGTGCCAGCAGCTACCAGGGGCTGAGCTCCTACAATGAGCAGTTCTTC. Filled out from reference TRBV5-5 and TRBJ2-1, the complete variable domain reads DAGVTQSPTHLIKTRGQQVTLRCSPISGHKSVSWYQQVLGQGPQFIFQYYEKEERGRGNFPDRFSARQFPNYSSELNVNALLLGDSALYLCASSYQGLSSYNEQFFGPGTRLTVL.

The rearrangement links TRBV18 to TRBJ2-4; D possibly matches TRBD1 or TRBD2 (5 bases each). The CDR3 is made up of 17 amino acids. Trimming cost V 0 bases and J 0 bases, with 12 bases left between them. Germline loops: CDR1 KGHSH, CDR2 LQKENI. The CDR3 DNA sequence: TGTGCCAGCTCACCACCTGGGGGTACACTAGCCAAAAACATTCAGTACTTC. The encoded protein is CASSPPGGTLAKNIQYF.

The V gene is TRBV10-3, the J gene TRBJ1-3, with 7 nucleotides matching TRBD1. J lost 4 bases, V lost 3 bases, and 3 bases had no gene match. The CDR3 totals 14 residues. Germline V gene lookup returns CDR1 ENHRY and CDR2 SYGVKD. The CDR3 reads CAISDDRVGNTIYF. In DNA form, the CDR3 reads TGTGCCATCAGTGATGACAGGGTCGGAAACACCATATATTTT.

The chain couples TRBV15 to TRBJ2-3; 7 bases are a match to TRBD1. The CDR3 loop spans 14 amino acids. Looked up from germline, CDR1 is LNHNV and CDR2 is YYDKDF (reference sequence). The junction had 4 bases not matched to a gene; V was cut back by 4 bases and J by 3 bases. CDR3 sequence reads: CATSNPGGTDTQYF. The CDR3 DNA follows: TGTGCCACCAGCAACCCAGGGGGAACAGATACGCAGTATTTT.